Each of the 20 T cell receptor beta chains below was sequenced from the same sample in a study of regulatory T cells in long-lasting Graves disease. This sample's time point: persistent/refractory GD, antithyroid drugs over 5 years with positive TRAb. PBMCs were the source of the RNA used for TCR sequencing. iRepertoire HTBI primers and Arm-PCR of CDR3 regions built TCR beta libraries. A single record per CDR3 protein comes from TCRdb applying MiXCR to the multiplex PCR reads. Among about 460,000 distinct CDR3 sequences listed, around a fifth were seen once. The sequences come from peripheral blood mononuclear cells (PBMCs), collected when the disease was refractory, from a patient treated with antithyroid drugs. The source is a female donor with Graves disease.

V and J are TRBV10-3 and TRBJ2-7, with unresolved D. Germline V CDR1 and CDR2: ENHRY, SYGVKD. Trimming took off 3 bases at V and 0 bases at J, with 9 bases between the two ends. The CDR3 loop spans 14 amino acids. The DNA of the CDR3 is TGTGCCATCAGTGACCCGGGTGACTCCTACGAGCAGTACTTC. Residues: CAISDPGDSYEQYF.

V usage is TRBV7-2 and J usage is TRBJ2-3; D uncertain. Per the germline V gene, CDR1 is SGHTA and CDR2 is FQGNSA. V lost 1 base and J lost 3, with 8 bases in between. CDR3 length: 14 amino acids. For the CDR3, the DNA is TGTGCCAGCAGCTTAGTGACTGAAACAGATACGCAGTATTTT. This sequence encodes CASSLVTETDTQYF.

This clonotype has more than one count but fewer than ten. The gene calls are TRBV20-1 and TRBJ2-1; 8 bases are shared with TRBD2. This CDR3 has 16 residues. Germline CDR1 reads DFQATT; CDR2 reads SNEGSKA (reference sequence). V lost 1 base to trimming and J lost 3 bases; unmatched junction nucleotides: 8. The CDR3 is CSARVGGGPNYNEQFF. The CDR3 DNA sequence: TGCAGTGCTAGAGTGGGCGGGGGGCCAAACTACAATGAGCAGTTCTTC.

This clonotype was seen ten or more times. The CDR3 DNA reads as TGTGCCAGCAGTGCCCGGGACAGGGGTGGAGACGAGCAGTACTTC. Translated: CASSARDRGGDEQYF. J is TRBJ2-7 and V is TRBV6-1; TRBD1 agrees at 10 bases. This CDR3 is built from 15 residues. Germline assignment: CDR1 MNHNS and CDR2 SASEGT. J lost 5 bases, V lost 4 bases, and 8 bases had no gene match.

This rearrangement joins TRBV30 to TRBJ1-3; D not certain. Between the trimmed V and J ends, which lost 7 bases and 0 bases, there was a span of 13 bases. The germline CDR1 and CDR2 sequences are GTSNPN and SVGIG (reference sequence). The CDR3 has 14 amino acids. The CDR3 reads CAYTPGFSGNTIYF. As DNA, the CDR3 is TGTGCCTACACCCCTGGGTTCTCTGGAAACACCATATATTTT. The complete variable domain, with remaining parts taken from reference TRBV30 and TRBJ1-3, reads SQTIHQWPATLVQPVGSPLSLECTVEGTSNPNLYWYRQAAGRGLQLLFYSVGIGQISSEVPQNLSASRPQDRQFILSSKKLLLSDSGFYLCAYTPGFSGNTIYFGEGSWLTVV.

J is TRBJ2-7 and V is TRBV13, with D uncertain. The CDR3 has 16 residues. Germline V CDR1 and CDR2: PRHDT, FYEKMQ (reference sequence). Trimming took 5 bases from V and 2 from J, leaving 19 bases between them. The CDR3 nucleotides read TGTGCCAGCAGCCGTCGGCCGGGCGGAGCCACCTACGAGCAGTACTTC. Amino acids: CASSRRPGGATYEQYF.

This clonotype has at least ten counts. The rearrangement uses TRBV20-1 and TRBJ2-7; D is uncertain. Germline CDR1 DFQATT, CDR2 SNEGSKA (reference sequence). Deletions cut 2 bases from V and 2 bases from J, with 13 bases between. The CDR3 runs 14 residues. CDR3 bases: TGCAGTGCTAGAATGGGTACATGGCCCTACGAGCAGTACTTC. Its translation is CSARMGTWPYEQYF.

A word on this clonotype: Possible read error: a much larger clone is one base away. The V gene is TRBV3-1, the J gene TRBJ1-5; perhaps TRBD1 as D (6 bases). Per the germline V gene, CDR1 is LGHDT and CDR2 is YNNKEL (reference sequence). CDR3 size: 16 residues. For the CDR3, the DNA is TGTGTCAGCAGCCCGGGGGCAGCTAATAGCAATCAGCCCCAGCATTTT. It translates to CVSSPGAANSNQPQHF.

The CDR3 sequence is CSVQGGIAEAFF. DNA for the CDR3: TGCAGCGTCCAAGGGGGGATTGCTGAAGCTTTCTTT. This chain uses TRBV29-1 with TRBJ1-1; tentative D call: TRBD1 (6 bases). Germline V gene lookup returns CDR1 SQVTM and CDR2 ANQGSEA. V was shortened by 6 bases and J by 6 bases, with 14 bases between the two germline ends. The CDR3 has 12 amino acids.

The sample holds many counts of this clonotype. The chain uses TRBV9 and TRBJ2-7, with 15 bases matching TRBD2. Looked up from germline, CDR1 is SGDLS and CDR2 is YYNGEE. This CDR3 region has 16 residues. Trimming removed 4 bases from V and 5 bases from J; junction bases left unmatched: 7. CDR3 coding DNA: TGTGCCAGCAGCATCGGACTAGCGGGGGGGCTAAACGAGCAGTACTTC. This encodes CASSIGLAGGLNEQYF.

CDR3 protein: CASSSLLAGGTDTQYF. The CDR3 DNA follows: TGTGCCAGCAGCTCCCTTCTAGCGGGGGGGACAGATACGCAGTATTTT. The chain joins TRBV7-3 to TRBJ2-3; 12 nucleotides agree with TRBD2. V was pared by 4 bases and J by 3 bases, with 5 bases of the junction left unmatched. Germline CDR1 and CDR2: SGHTA and FQGTGA. This CDR3 contains 16 residues.

The chain uses TRBV5-4 and TRBJ2-4; a weak D match, TRBD2 (5 bases). Germline CDR1 reads SGHNT; CDR2 reads YYREEE (reference sequence). With 2 bases removed from V and 9 bases from J, the gap between germline ends came to 18 bases. This CDR3 spans 15 amino acids. The CDR3, as DNA: TGTGCCAGCAGCTTCCCTTCTGCGGCGGGCTCCATTCAGTACTTC. Protein: CASSFPSAAGSIQYF.

The chain is built from TRBV28 and TRBJ2-1, with TRBD2 identical over 13 bases. The CDR3 is 16 amino acids. V lost 6 bases and J lost 8; bases outside the gene matches: 10. Germline CDR1 is MDHEN and CDR2 is SYDVKM. The CDR3 nucleotides read TGTGCCAGCAGGAACTCCGGGACTAGCGGGATCTATGAGCAGTTCTTC. Amino acid sequence: CASRNSGTSGIYEQFF.

This clonotype was counted at least ten times. This chain uses TRBV2 with TRBJ2-5; D possibly corresponds to TRBD2 (6 bases). The CDR3 runs 13 residues. Trimming took off 8 bases at V and 4 bases at J, with 14 bases between the two ends. CDR1 is SNHLY, CDR2 FYNNEI, per germline. CDR3 residues: CASRGTMAETQYF. The CDR3 DNA sequence: TGTGCCAGCCGCGGGACCATGGCAGAGACCCAGTACTTC.

The V call is TRBV19, the J call TRBJ2-7, with D uncertain. V was shortened by 3 bases and J by 3 bases, with 9 bases between the two germline ends. The germline CDR1 and CDR2 sequences are LNHDA and SQIVND (reference sequence). The CDR3 covers 13 residues. The CDR3 DNA follows: TGTGCCAGTAGTATTCACCAGAACTACGAGCAGTACTTC. It specifies CASSIHQNYEQYF.

This clonotype has a count of ten or more. This chain uses TRBV20-1 with TRBJ2-5; D uncertain. In germline, CDR1 is DFQATT, CDR2 SNEGSKA (reference sequence). With 5 bases removed from V and 4 bases from J, the gap between germline ends came to 11 bases. The CDR3 is 12 amino acids. CDR3: CSAWFGSETQYF. DNA for the CDR3: TGCAGTGCTTGGTTCGGATCAGAGACCCAGTACTTC.

This clonotype was seen at least ten times. The V and J genes are TRBV29-1 and TRBJ1-2; 7 nucleotides match TRBD1. CDR3 length equals 11 residues. Losses at the gene ends were 6 bases for V and 8 bases for J; bases not matched to a gene: 6. CDR1 is SQVTM and CDR2 is ANQGSEA in the germline V gene. The CDR3 DNA sequence: TGCAGCGTACAGGGGTCGGAAGGCTACACCTTC. It encodes CSVQGSEGYTF.

This clonotype appeared a few times. V usage is TRBV13 and J usage is TRBJ1-4; 8 bases fit TRBD1. CDR1 is PRHDT and CDR2 is FYEKMQ in the germline V gene (reference sequence). Trimming at V came to 5 bases and at J to 5 bases, leaving 4 bases not matched to a gene. This CDR3 region has 14 residues. The CDR3 sequence is CASSQWDRNEKLFF. CDR3 nucleotides: TGTGCCAGCAGCCAATGGGACAGGAATGAAAAACTGTTTTTT.

This clonotype showed up many times. This chain uses TRBV3-1 with TRBJ1-2, with 7 bases aligning to TRBD1. V dropped 5 bases and J dropped 4; count of bases not matched to a gene: 7. Germline CDR1 is LGHDT and CDR2 is YNNKEL (reference sequence). The CDR3 extends over 14 amino acids. The CDR3 coding sequence is TGTGCCAGCAGCTACCGGACAGGAGTCTATGGCTACACCTTC. It specifies CASSYRTGVYGYTF.

This clonotype was observed a handful of times. The chain recombines TRBV7-2 with TRBJ1-5; 8 nucleotides align to TRBD1. CDR3 length: 17 residues. Per germline, CDR1 SGHTA and CDR2 FQGNSA. V was pared by 1 base and J by 4 bases, with 9 bases of the junction left unmatched. The DNA of the CDR3 is TGTGCCAGCAGCTTAGGGGCAGGGAGACAGGGGAATCAGCCCCAGCATTTT. It translates to CASSLGAGRQGNQPQHF.